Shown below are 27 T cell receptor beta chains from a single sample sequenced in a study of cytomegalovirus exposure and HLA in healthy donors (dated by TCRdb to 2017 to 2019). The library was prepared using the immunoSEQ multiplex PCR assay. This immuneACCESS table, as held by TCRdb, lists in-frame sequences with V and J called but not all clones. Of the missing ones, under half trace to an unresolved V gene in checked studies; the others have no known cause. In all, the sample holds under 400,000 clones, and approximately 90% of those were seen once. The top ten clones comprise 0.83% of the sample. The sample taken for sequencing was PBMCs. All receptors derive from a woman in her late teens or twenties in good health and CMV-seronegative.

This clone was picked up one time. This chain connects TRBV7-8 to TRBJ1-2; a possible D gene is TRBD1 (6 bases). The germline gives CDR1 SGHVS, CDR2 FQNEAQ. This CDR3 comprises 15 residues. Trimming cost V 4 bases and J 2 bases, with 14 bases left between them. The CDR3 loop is CASSYPGGQNYGYTF. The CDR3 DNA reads TGTGCCAGCAGCTACCCGGGGGGGCAGAACTATGGCTACACCTTC.

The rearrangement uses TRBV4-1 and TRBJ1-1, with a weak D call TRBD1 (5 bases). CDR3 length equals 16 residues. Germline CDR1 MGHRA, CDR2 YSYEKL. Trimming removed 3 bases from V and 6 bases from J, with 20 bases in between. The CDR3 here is CASSHKMYGGVAEAFF. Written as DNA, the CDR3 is TGCGCCAGCAGCCACAAGATGTACGGGGGAGTCGCTGAAGCTTTCTTT.

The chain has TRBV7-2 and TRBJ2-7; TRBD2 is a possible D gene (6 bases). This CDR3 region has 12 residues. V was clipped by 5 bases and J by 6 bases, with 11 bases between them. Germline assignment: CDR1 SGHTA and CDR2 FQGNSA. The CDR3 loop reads CASSPPRGEQYF. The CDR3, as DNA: TGTGCCAGCAGCCCACCGCGGGGCGAGCAGTACTTC.

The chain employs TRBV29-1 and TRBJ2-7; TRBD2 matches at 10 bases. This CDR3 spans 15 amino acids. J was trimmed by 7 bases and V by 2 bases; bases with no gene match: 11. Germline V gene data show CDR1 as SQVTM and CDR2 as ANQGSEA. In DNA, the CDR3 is TGCAGCGTTGAATTTGGCCTAGCGGGAGAGTGGGAGCAGTACTTC. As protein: CSVEFGLAGEWEQYF.

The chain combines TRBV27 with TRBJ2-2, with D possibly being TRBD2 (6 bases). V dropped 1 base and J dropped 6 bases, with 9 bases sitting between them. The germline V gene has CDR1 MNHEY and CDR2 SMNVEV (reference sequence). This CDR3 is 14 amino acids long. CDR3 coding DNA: TGTGCCAGCAGTTTATGGAGCGGGTCCGGGGAGCTGTTTTTT. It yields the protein CASSLWSGSGELFF.

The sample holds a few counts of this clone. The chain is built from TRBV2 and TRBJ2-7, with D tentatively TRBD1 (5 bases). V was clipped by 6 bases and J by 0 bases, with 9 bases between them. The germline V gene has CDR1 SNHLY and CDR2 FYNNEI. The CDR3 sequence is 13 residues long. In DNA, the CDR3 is TGTGCCAGCAGCCTGCAGGGCTCCTACGAGCAGTACTTC. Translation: CASSLQGSYEQYF.

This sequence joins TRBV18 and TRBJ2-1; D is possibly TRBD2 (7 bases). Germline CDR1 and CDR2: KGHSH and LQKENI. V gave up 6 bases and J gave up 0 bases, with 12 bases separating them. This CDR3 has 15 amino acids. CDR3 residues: CASSGGGGSYNEQFF. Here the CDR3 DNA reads TGTGCCAGCTCCGGGGGAGGGGGCTCCTACAATGAGCAGTTCTTC. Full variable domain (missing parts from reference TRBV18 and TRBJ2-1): NAGVMQNPRHLVRRRGQEARLRCSPMKGHSHVYWYRQLPEEGLKFMVYLQKENIIDESGMPKERFSAEFPKEGPSILRIQQVVRGDSAAYFCASSGGGGSYNEQFFGPGTRLTVL.

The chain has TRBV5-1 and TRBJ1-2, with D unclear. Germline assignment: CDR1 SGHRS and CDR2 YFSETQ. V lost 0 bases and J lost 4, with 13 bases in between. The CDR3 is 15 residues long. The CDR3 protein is CASSLELESSYGYTF. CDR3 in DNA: TGCGCCAGCAGCTTGGAACTGGAGAGCAGCTATGGCTACACCTTC.

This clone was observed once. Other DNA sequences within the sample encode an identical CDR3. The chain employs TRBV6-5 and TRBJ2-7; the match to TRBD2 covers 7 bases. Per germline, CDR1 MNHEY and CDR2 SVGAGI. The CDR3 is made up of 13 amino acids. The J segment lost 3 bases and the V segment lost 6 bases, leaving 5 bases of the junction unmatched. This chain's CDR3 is CASSYGGNYEQYF. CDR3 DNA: TGTGCCAGCAGCTACGGGGGGAACTACGAGCAGTACTTC.

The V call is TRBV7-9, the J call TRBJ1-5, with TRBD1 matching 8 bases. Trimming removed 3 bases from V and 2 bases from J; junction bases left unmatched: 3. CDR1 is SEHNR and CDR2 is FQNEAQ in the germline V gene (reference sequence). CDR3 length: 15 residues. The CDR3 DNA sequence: TGTGCCAGCAGCTTCGGACAGGGTGGCAATCAGCCCCAGCATTTT. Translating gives CASSFGQGGNQPQHF. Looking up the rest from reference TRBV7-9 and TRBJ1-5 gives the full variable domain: DTGVSQNPRHKITKRGQNVTFRCDPISEHNRLYWYRQTLGQGPEFLTYFQNEAQLEKSRLLSDRFSAERPKGSFSTLEIQRTEQGDSAMYLCASSFGQGGNQPQHFGDGTRLSIL.

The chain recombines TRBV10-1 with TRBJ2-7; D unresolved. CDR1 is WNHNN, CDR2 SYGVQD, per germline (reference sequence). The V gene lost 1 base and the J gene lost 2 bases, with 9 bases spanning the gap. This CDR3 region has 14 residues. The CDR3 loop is CASSEFATTYEQYF. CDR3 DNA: TGCGCCAGCAGTGAGTTCGCGACAACCTACGAGCAGTACTTC.

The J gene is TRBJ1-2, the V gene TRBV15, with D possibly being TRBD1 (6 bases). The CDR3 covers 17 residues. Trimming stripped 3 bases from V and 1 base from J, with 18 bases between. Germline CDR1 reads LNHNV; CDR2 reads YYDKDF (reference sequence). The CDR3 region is CATSRATSGGFNYGYTF. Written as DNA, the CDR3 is TGTGCCACCAGCAGGGCAACTTCGGGGGGCTTTAACTATGGCTACACCTTC.

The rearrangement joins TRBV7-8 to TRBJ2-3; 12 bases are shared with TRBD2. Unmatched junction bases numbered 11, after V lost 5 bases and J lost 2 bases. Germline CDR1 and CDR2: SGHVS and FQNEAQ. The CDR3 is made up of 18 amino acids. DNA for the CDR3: TGTGCCAGCAGCAAAAAAAGACTAGCGGGGGCCCACACAGATACGCAGTATTTT. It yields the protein CASSKKRLAGAHTDTQYF.

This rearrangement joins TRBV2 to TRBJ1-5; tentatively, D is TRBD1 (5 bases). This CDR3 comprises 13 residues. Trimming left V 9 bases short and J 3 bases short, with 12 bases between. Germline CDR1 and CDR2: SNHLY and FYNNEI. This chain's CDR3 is CASTREINQPQHF. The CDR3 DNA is TGTGCCAGTACCAGGGAAATCAATCAGCCCCAGCATTTT.

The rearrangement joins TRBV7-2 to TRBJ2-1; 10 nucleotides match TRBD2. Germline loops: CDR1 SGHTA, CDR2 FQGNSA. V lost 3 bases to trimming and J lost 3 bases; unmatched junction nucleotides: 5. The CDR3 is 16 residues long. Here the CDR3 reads CASSLVAGGFYNEQFF. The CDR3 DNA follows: TGTGCCAGCAGCTTGGTAGCGGGAGGATTCTACAATGAGCAGTTCTTC.

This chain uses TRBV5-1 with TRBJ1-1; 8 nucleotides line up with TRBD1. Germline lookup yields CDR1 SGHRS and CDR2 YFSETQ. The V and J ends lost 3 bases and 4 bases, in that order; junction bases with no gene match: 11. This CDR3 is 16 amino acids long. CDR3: CASSYLGQGGGTEAFF. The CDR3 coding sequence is TGCGCCAGCAGCTACTTAGGACAGGGTGGGGGCACTGAAGCTTTCTTT.

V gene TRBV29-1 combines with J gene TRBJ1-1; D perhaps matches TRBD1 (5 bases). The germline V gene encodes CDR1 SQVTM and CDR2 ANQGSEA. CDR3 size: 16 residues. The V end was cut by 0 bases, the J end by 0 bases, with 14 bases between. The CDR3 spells CSVEDWGGPMNTEAFF. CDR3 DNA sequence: TGCAGCGTTGAAGATTGGGGGGGACCGATGAACACTGAAGCTTTCTTT.

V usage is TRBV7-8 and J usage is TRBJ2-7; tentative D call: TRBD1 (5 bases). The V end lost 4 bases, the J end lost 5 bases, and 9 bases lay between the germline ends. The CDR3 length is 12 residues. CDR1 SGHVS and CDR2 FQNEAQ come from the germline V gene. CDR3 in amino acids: CASSYTGDEQYF. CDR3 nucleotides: TGTGCCAGCAGCTATACAGGCGACGAGCAGTACTTC.

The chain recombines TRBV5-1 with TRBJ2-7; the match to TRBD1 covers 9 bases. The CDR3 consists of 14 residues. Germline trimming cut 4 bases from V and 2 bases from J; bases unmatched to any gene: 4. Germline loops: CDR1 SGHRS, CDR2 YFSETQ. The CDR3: CASSRGDRAYEQYF. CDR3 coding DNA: TGCGCCAGCAGCAGGGGGGACAGGGCCTACGAGCAGTACTTC.

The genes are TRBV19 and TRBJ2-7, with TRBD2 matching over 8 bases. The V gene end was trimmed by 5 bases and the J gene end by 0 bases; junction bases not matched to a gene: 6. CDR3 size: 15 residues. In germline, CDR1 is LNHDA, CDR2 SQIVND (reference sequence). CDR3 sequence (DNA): TGTGCCAGTAGTTCCGTGAGCGGGGGCTCCTACGAGCAGTACTTC. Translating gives CASSSVSGGSYEQYF. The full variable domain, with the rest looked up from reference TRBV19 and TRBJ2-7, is DGGITQSPKYLFRKEGQNVTLSCEQNLNHDAMYWYRQDPGQGLRLIYYSQIVNDFQKGDIAEGYSVSREKKESFPLTVTSAQKNPTAFYLCASSSVSGGSYEQYFGPGTRLTVT.

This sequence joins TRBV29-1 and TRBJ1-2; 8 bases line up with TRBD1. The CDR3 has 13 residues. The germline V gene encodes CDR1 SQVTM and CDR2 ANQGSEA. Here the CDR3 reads CSTLAQGAYGYTF. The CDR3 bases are TGCAGTACCCTTGCTCAGGGGGCCTATGGCTACACCTTC.

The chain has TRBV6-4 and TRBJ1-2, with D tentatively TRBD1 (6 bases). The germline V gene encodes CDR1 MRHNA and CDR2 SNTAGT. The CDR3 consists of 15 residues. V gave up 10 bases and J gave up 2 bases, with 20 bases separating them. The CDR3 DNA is TGTGCCAACAAGGACAGAAGTCCTCTAAACTATGGCTACACCTTC. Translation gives CANKDRSPLNYGYTF.

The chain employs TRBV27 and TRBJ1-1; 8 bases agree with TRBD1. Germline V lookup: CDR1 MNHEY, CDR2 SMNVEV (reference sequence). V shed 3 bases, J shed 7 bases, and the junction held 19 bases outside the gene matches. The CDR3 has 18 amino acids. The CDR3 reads CASSLTRGTGGGMGEAFF. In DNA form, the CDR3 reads TGTGCCAGCAGTTTGACCCGCGGGACAGGTGGAGGCATGGGTGAAGCTTTCTTT.

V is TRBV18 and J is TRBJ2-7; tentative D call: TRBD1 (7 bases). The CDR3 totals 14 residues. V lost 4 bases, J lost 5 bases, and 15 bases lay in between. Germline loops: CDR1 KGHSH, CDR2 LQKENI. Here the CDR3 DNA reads TGTGCCAGCTCACACGACAGGGAGGTACACGAGCAGTACTTC. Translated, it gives CASSHDREVHEQYF.

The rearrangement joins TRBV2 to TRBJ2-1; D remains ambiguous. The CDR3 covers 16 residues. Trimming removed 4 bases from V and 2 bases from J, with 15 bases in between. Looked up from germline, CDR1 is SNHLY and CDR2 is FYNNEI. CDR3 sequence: CASSGTTADPYNEQFF. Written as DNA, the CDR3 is TGTGCCAGCAGTGGCACTACCGCAGACCCCTACAATGAGCAGTTCTTC.

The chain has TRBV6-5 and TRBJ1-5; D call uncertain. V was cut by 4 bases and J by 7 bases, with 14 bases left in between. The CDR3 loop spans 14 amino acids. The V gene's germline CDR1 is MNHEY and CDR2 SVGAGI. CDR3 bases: TGTGCCAGCAGTTCCCGCCCGGAGGGACAGCCCCAGCATTTT. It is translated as CASSSRPEGQPQHF.

CDR3 sequence (DNA): TGTGCCACCAGCAGAGTGGCTGGGGGCCGGGAGACCCAGTACTTC. Amino acids: CATSRVAGGRETQYF. The rearrangement uses TRBV15 and TRBJ2-5; D is possibly TRBD1 (6 bases). Trimming took 1 base from V and 5 from J, leaving 14 bases between them. The CDR3 is 15 amino acids. Germline-derived CDR1 and CDR2 are LNHNV and YYDKDF (reference sequence).